The TCR beta chain under discussion was sequenced for a study of T cells in localized non-small cell lung cancer. A remark on this clone: The antigen is not known.

Whole-study findings and limits: Of the tissues analyzed, uninvolved adjacent lung showed maximal T cell clonality, greater than tumor. Higher blood T cell density went with longer overall survival. Sequencing was limited to one tumor region, leaving the possibility of heterogeneity open. Within adjacent lung there appeared a median around 57 of the top 100 tumor clones.

The length of the CDR3 is 13 residues. Trimming removed 2 bases from V and 8 bases from J, with 12 bases in between. Germline V gene lookup returns CDR1 MNHEY and CDR2 SVGAGI. Profiling relied on immunoSEQ multiplex PCR, and the TCRdb table lists in-frame clones only, not all of them. The sample carries about 41,000 clones, about 88% recorded once. The chain uses TRBV6-5 and TRBJ1-2, with D perhaps TRBD1 (6 bases). This TCR was recovered from a woman aged 18-49 years with stage III lung adenocarcinoma. The input for sequencing was peripheral blood, taken before any cancer treatment. CDR3 sequence (DNA): TGTGCCAGCAGTTACGACAGGCGGCAGGGCTACACCTTC. Its protein is CASSYDRRQGYTF.